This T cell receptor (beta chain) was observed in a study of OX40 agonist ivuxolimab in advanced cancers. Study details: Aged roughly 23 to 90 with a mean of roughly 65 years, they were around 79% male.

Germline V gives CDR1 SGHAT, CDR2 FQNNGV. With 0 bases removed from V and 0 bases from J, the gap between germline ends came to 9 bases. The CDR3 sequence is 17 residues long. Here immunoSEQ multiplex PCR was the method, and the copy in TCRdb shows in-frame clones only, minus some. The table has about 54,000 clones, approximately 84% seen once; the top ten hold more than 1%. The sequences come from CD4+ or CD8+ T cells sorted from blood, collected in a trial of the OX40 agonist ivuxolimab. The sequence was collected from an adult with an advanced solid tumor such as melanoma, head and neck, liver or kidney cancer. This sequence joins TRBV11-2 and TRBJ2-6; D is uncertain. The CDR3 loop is CASSLDSMTSGANVLTF. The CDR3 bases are TGTGCCAGCAGCTTAGATAGTATGACCTCTGGGGCCAACGTCCTGACTTTC.